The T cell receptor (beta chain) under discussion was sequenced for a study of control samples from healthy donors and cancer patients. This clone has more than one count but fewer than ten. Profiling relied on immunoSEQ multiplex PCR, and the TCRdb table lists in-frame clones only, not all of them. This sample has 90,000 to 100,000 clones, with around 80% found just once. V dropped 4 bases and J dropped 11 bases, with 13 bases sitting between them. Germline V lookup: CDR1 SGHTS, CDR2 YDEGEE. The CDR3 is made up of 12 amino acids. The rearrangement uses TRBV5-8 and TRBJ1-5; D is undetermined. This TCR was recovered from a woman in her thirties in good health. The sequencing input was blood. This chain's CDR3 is CASSLDPFSQHF. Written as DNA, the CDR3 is TGTGCCAGCAGCCTAGACCCATTTTCCCAGCATTTT.